This TCR beta chain was captured by sequencing in a study of vaccination effects on CD4 cells after COVID-19. Study-wide points: There was marked clonal contraction among infection- and vaccine-induced clones late after vaccination. Only a few convalescent patients and no early post-infection timepoints featured in the study.

To note about this clone: Its antigen is currently unknown.

After expansion with viral peptide pools in the ViraFEST assay, antigen-specific CD4+ T cells were sequenced. The culture ran for around ten days before CD4+ T cells were isolated. TCRdb keeps only in-frame clones here, not all; method: immunoSEQ multiplex PCR. Of some 20,000 clones in the sample, roughly 70% are singletons; the top ten hold less than 20%. The germline gives CDR1 SQVTM, CDR2 ANQGSEA. There are 13 residues in the CDR3. V was pared by 1 base and J by 6 bases, with 12 bases between. Material: CD4+ T cells from PBMCs cultured with HCoV-229E spike peptides, obtained before COVID-19 vaccination. The chain is built from TRBV29-1 and TRBJ1-2, with a weak D call TRBD1 (5 bases). The sequence derives from a human donor who received a COVID-19 vaccine. The CDR3 is CSVEAQGWDGYTF. DNA of the CDR3: TGCAGCGTTGAAGCCCAGGGTTGGGATGGCTACACCTTC.